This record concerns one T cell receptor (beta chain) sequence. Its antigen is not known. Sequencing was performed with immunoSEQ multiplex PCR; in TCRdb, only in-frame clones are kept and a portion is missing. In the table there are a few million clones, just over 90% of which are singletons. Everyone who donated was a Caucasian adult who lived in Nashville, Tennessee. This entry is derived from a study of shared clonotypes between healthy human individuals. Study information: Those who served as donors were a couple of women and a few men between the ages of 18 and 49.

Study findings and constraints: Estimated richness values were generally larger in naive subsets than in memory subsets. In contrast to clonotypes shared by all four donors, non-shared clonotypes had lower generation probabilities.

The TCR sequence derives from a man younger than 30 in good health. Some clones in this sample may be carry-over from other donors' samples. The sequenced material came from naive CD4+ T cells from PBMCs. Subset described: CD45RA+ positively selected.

CDR3 sequence reads: CASSRGATSGSTYNEQFF. The DNA for the CDR3 is TGTGCCAGCAGCAGAGGGGCGACTAGCGGGAGCACCTACAATGAGCAGTTCTTC. This chain uses TRBV5-4 with TRBJ2-1; 12 bases are shared with TRBD2. The V segment lost 4 bases and the J segment 2 bases; nucleotides outside the gene matches: 10. The CDR3 spans 18 residues. The germline CDR1 and CDR2 sequences are SGHNT and YYREEE (reference sequence).